This record covers a single T cell receptor (beta chain). Which antigen it targets is not known. Base qualities are not provided; no much larger clone lies one nucleotide away. The source of the sample is a study of blood T cell repertoires in COVID-19 (dated by TCRdb to about 2020). With regard to the full study: Collaborator samples came from the United States, Italy and Spain and covered acute and convalescent phases of COVID-19. The material from the prospective study consisted of cDNA or gDNA derived from T cells, B-cell-depleted T cells, or PBMCs. Subjects who had been exposed to COVID-19, were actively infected with it, or had recovered from it provided the deeply sampled blood TCRbeta repertoires that made up the dataset. The repertoires were released in a freely available public database meant as a resource for research on the immune response to SARS-CoV-2. Samples came from the ongoing ImmuneRACE study (first 160 participants) plus 1,254 subjects from 6 global collaborators. Nearly every sample came with metadata listing a de-identified subject ID, COVID-19 status, age in years and sex. Where HLA class I and class II types were available, the types were taken from metadata supplied by the sample provider, not from assay-based typing.

The CDR3 numbers 14 residues from cysteine through phenylalanine. Just CDR3 DNA is preserved here, 42 bases in frame from base 1. V is reduced by 3 bases and J by 7 bases, leaving a spacing of 18 bases between them. Looking up the germline V gene (reference sequence) yields CDR1 DFQATT and CDR2 SNEGSKA. Overall study results and their limits: The quantity of clinical and demographic metadata differed by source and by participant and was supplied without curation.

The immunoSEQ Assay, a bias-controlled multiplex PCR, was used to amplify TCRbeta CDR3 regions from genomic DNA. In the source study's methods: Nucleated cell counts per sample were estimated from amplification of reference gene primers within the assay. To quantify the absolute abundance of each unique TCRbeta CDR3 rearrangement, sequence reads were collapsed and filtered. For each sample, productive Simpson clonality was calculated by taking the square root of Simpson's diversity index across productive rearrangements. What TCRdb holds here is the immuneACCESS table cut down to in-frame rearrangements. Part of the clones is not present; checked against another copy, under half of the missing clones reflect an unresolved V gene, and the others are unexplained. From that table come the V and J calls and clone size; the DNA was used to work out D and trimming. For this sample the table gives more than 200,000 clones, of which approximately 90% were detected only once. The ten biggest clones cover approximately 3.7% of the sample.

Enrolling through a virtual design, the prospective study's participants ranged in age from roughly 18 to 95 years and lived across roughly 24 United States geographic areas. In the prospective study, participants were assigned to cohorts based on the clinical history participants reported in a screening survey and a study questionnaire. ImmuneRACE Cohort 3 recovered participants were defined by two consecutive negative NP/OP PCR tests, healthcare professional clearance, or symptom resolution. Each participant in the prospective study had whole blood, serum and a nasopharyngeal or oropharyngeal swab collected by mobile phlebotomists. Over a roughly 2-month period, participants in the prospective study had the option of providing additional blood draws and questionnaires. Before DNA extraction, blood samples from the prospective study were shipped at room temperature or frozen.

The sample was PBMCs or T cells enriched from blood (not recorded which). This chain joins TRBV20-1 to TRBJ1-2; the D gene is possibly TRBD1, with 5 bases matching. The receptor was isolated from a woman in her twenties or thirties who had recovered from COVID-19. CDR3 protein: CSASGVGGIGGYTF. The DNA sequence is as follows: TGCAGTGCTAGTGGGGTCGGGGGGATAGGTGGCTACACCTTC.